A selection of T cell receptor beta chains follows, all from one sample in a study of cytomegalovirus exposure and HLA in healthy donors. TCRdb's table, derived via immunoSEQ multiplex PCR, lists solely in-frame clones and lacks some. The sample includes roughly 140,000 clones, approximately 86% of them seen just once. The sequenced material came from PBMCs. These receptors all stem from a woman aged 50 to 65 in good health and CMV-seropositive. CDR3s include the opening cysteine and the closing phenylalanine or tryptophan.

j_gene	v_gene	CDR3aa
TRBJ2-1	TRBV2	CASSEGGGAYNEQFF
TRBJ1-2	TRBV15	CATSIGDRARGYTF
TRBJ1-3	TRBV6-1	CASSLYTGVANTIYF
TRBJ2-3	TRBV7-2	CASSLGRGRSDTQYF
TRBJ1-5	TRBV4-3	CASSQDSGGNQPQHF
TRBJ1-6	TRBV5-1	CASSLDSWYSPLHF
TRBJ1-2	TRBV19	CASSIEGNYGYTF
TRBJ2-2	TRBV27	CASSRGTGELFF
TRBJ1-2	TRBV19	CASSPPRGNKAGYTF
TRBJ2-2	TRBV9	CASSVQGAGDGELFF
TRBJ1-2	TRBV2	CASRNNWVQGGDGYTF
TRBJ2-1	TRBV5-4	CASSLGFGTSNEQFF
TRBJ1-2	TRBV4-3	CASSQDLGGWGYTF
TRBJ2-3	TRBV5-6	CASSVVRTDTQYF
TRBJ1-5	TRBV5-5	CASSGGTGEQPQHF
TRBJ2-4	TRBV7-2	CASTSGEAKNIQYF
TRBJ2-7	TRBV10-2	CASMTSGGAYEQYF
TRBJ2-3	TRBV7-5	CARSRDSHKTSTDTQYF
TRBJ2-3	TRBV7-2	CASSLGFGQAVDTQYF
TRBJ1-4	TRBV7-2	CASSLVRGGKLFF
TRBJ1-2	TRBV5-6	CASSLALGTTNYGYTF
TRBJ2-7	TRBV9	CASSGTGKGYEQYF
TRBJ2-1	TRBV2	CASSDRVKYNEQFF
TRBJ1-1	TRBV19	CASKERRMNTEAFF
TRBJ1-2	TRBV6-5	CASSYDRKDGYTF
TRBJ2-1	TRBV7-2	CASLRERGGFINNEQFF
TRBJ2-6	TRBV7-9	CASSLGLTAGANVLTF
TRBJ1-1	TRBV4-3	CASSQDPRNTEAFF
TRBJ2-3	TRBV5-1	CASSLSLSGGGSTDTQYF
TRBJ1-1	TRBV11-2	CASRRERTNTEAFF
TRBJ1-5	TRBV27	CASSNRGNQPQHF
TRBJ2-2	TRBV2	CASSESGGAAGELFF
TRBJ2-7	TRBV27	CASSLQGWSAYEQYF
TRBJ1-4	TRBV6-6	CASTPGEGVTKLFF
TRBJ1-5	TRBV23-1	CASSQNREGQGSVLRQPQHF
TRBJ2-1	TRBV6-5	CASSYLRGPYNEQFF
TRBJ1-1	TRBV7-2	CASMRQVNTEAFF
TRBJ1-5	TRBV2	CASSADRGNQPQHF
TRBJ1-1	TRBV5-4	CASSSSQVRNTEAFF
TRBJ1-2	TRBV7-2	CASSLTGGGARGYTF
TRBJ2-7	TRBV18	CASSPDRSYEQYF
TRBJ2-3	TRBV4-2	CASSQDVGTDTQYF
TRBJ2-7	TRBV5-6	CASSGWRGGSYEQYF
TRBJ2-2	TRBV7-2	CASSFSRNTGELFF
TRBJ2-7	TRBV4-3	CASSQDPLATYEQYF
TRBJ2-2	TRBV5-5	CASSEGFQRRSGELFF
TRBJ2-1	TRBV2	CASRHEDSYNEQFF
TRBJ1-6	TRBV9	CASNRGDYNSPLHF
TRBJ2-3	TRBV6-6	CASSGGGNTDTQYF
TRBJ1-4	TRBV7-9	CASSSGLANEKLFF